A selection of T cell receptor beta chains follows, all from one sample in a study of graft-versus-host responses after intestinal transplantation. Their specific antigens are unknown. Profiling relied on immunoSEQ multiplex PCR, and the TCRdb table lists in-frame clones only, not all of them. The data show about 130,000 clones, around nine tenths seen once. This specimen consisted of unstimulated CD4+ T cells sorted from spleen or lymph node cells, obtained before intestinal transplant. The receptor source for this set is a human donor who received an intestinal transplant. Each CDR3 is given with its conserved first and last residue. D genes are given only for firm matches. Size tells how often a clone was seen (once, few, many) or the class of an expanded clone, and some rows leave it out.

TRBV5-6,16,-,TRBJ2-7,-,TGTGCCAGCAGCCGGCTAGGGAACGCCCGTTCCGACGAGCAGTACTTC,CASSRLGNARSDEQYF
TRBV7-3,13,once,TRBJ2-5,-,TGTGCCAGCAGCTTAGGGCTAATGGAGACCCAGTACTTC,CASSLGLMETQYF
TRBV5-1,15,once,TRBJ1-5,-,TGCGCCAGCAGCTTGGGGACTCATAACAATCAGCCCCAGCATTTT,CASSLGTHNNQPQHF
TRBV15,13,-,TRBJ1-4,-,TGTGCCACCTCGCCGGGGGCCAATGAAAAACTGTTTTTT,CATSPGANEKLFF
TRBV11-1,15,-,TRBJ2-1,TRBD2,TGTGCCAGCAGCTTAACCCTATCGGGGGAGGGCGAGCAGTTCTTC,CASSLTLSGEGEQFF
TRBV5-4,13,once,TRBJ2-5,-,TGTGCCAGCAGCTTTGGACGGGAAGAGACCCAGTACTTC,CASSFGREETQYF
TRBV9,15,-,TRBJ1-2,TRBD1,TGTGCCAGCAGCCCCGGGGACAGATTTGGCTATGGCTACACCTTC,CASSPGDRFGYGYTF
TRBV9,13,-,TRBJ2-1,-,TGTGCCAGCCGCGGCGGGGTCTACAATGAGCAGTTCTTC,CASRGGVYNEQFF
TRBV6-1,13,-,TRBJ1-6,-,TGTGCCAGCGGCAGGGACGGACTATCACCCCTCCACTTT,CASGRDGLSPLHF
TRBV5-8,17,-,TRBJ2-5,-,TGTGCCAGCAGCTTGGGGGGGTGGACTCTGGGACAAGAGACCCAGTACTTC,CASSLGGWTLGQETQYF
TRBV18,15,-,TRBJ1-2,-,TGTGCCAGCTCACCAACGGTCACAGGGAATCATGGCTACACCTTC,CASSPTVTGNHGYTF
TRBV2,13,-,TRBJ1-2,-,TGTGCCAGCAGTCCCCAGGGAGGGAATGGCTACACCTTC,CASSPQGGNGYTF
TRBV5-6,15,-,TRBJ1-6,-,TGTGCCAGCAGCTTGGAGCGGGGGGCGATTTCACCCCTCCACTTT,CASSLERGAISPLHF
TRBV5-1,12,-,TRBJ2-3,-,TGCGCCAGCAGCTTTATCTCGGATACGCAGTATTTT,CASSFISDTQYF
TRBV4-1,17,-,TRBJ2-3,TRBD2,TGCGCCAGCAGCCAAGCGTCGGGCGGGGGGGCCACAGATACGCAGTATTTT,CASSQASGGGATDTQYF
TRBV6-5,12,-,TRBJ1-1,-,TGTGCCAGCAGTTATCGAGGGGCTGAAGCTTTCTTT,CASSYRGAEAFF
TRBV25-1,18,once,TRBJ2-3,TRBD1,TGTGCCAGCAGGGTCGGATCCGGGACAGGGGGTTTTTTTGATACGCAGTATTTT,CASRVGSGTGGFFDTQYF
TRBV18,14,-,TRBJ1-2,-,TGTGCCAGCGACAGCGGAGCGGGAATGTTCGGCTACACCTTC,CASDSGAGMFGYTF
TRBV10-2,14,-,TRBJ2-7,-,TGCGCCAGCCTCCGGGGGCCACTCTCCTACGAGCAGTACTTC,CASLRGPLSYEQYF
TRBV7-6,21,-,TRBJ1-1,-,TGTGCCAGCAGCTTAGCTGCGTGGGCAGCCCCTCAGTCAACGACGAACACTGAAGCTTTCTTT,CASSLAAWAAPQSTTNTEAFF
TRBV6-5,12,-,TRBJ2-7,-,TGTGCCAGCAGTGAGCTCAACTACGAGCAGTACTTC,CASSELNYEQYF
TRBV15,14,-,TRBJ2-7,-,TGTGCCACCAGCAGTGGGGGGTTAACCTACGAGCAGTACTTC,CATSSGGLTYEQYF
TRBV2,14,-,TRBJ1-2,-,TGTGCCAGCGGACTAGGACGGCCCAACTATGGCTACACCTTC,CASGLGRPNYGYTF
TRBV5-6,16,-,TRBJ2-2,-,TGTGCCAGCAGCTTGCTGCGAGGGGGGAACACCGGGGAGCTGTTTTTT,CASSLLRGGNTGELFF
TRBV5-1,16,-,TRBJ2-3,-,TGCGCCAGCAGCTTGGATTACGGCCACAGCACAGATACGCAGTATTTT,CASSLDYGHSTDTQYF
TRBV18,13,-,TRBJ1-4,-,TGTGCCAGCTCACAGATTCGTAATGAAAAACTGTTTTTT,CASSQIRNEKLFF
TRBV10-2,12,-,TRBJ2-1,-,TGCGCCAGCTCAGACAGTGTAAATGAGCAGTTCTTC,CASSDSVNEQFF
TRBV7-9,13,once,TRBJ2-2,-,TGTGCCAGCAGCTTAACAGGGACCGGGGAGCTGTTTTTT,CASSLTGTGELFF
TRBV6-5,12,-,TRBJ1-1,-,TGTGCCAGCCGGACGGTGAACACTGAAGCTTTCTTT,CASRTVNTEAFF
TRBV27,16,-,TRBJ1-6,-,TGTGCCAGCAGCCCCACCCCTGGGTCCTATAATTCACCCCTCCACTTT,CASSPTPGSYNSPLHF
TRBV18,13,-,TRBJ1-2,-,TGTGCCAGCTCACCAGACACTAACTATGGCTACACCTTC,CASSPDTNYGYTF
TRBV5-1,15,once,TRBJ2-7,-,TGCGCCAGCAGCTTGGCCGATCCCTTTAGGGACGAGCAGTACTTC,CASSLADPFRDEQYF
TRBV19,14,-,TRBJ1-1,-,TGTGCCAGCAAGCGGACACCTCGTCGGACTGAAGCTTTCTTT,CASKRTPRRTEAFF